Below are 16 T cell receptor beta chains sequenced from a single sample in a study of shared clonotypes between healthy human individuals (TCRdb year 2020). The library was made by the immunoSEQ multiplex PCR assay. TCRdb mirrors the immuneACCESS table, restricted to in-frame sequences. Some clones are absent from its copies; in checked studies, under half trace to an unresolved V gene, and the reason for the others is unknown. A total of nearly 1 million clones appear in this sample, 60% to 85% of them only once. About 1.5% of the sample rests with the top ten. Sequencing input: memory CD4+ T cells sorted from blood. This specimen's cell subset or site label, per the study, means: CD45RA-negative fraction. These receptors all come from a man aged 18 to 35 in good health.

Only one count was recorded for this clone. The chain employs TRBV29-1 and TRBJ2-1; D remains ambiguous. V lost 0 bases, J lost 7 bases, and 4 bases lay in between. The CDR3 has 11 residues. CDR1 is SQVTM and CDR2 is ANQGSEA in the germline V gene. The CDR3 nucleotides read TGCAGCGTTGAAGACAATAATGAGCAGTTCTTC. It codes for CSVEDNNEQFF.

This clone was detected a few times. The chain joins TRBV19 to TRBJ1-5, with unresolved D. The CDR3 runs to 17 residues. Germline assignment: CDR1 LNHDA and CDR2 SQIVND (reference sequence). V was clipped by 3 bases and J by 0 bases, with 15 bases between them. CDR3 DNA: TGTGCCAGTAGTATCTCGACCAGGAGATATAGCAATCAGCCCCAGCATTTT. Its translation is CASSISTRRYSNQPQHF.

Written as DNA, the CDR3 is TGTGCCAGTAGTATCGGAGCGACACGTAACTCCTACGAGCAGTACTTC. It is translated as CASSIGATRNSYEQYF. The chain employs TRBV19 and TRBJ2-7; unclear D gene. The CDR3 extends over 16 amino acids. Trimming took off 3 bases at V and 0 bases at J, with 15 bases between the two ends. CDR1 is LNHDA, CDR2 SQIVND, per germline (reference sequence).

The J gene is TRBJ2-5, the V gene TRBV2, with 9 bases identical to TRBD2. J gave up 4 bases and V 7 bases, and 4 bases lay outside the gene matches. CDR1 SNHLY and CDR2 FYNNEI come from the germline V gene. The CDR3 consists of 13 residues. The CDR3 region is CASTAGGGETQYF. The DNA for the CDR3 is TGTGCCAGCACGGCGGGAGGGGGAGAGACCCAGTACTTC. Full variable domain (rest looked up from reference TRBV2 and TRBJ2-5): EPEVTQTPSHQVTQMGQEVILRCVPISNHLYFYWYRQILGQKVEFLVSFYNNEISEKSEIFDDQFSVERPDGSNFTLKIRSTKLEDSAMYFCASTAGGGETQYFGPGTRLLVL.

The chain links TRBV25-1 to TRBJ2-5; 15 nucleotides match TRBD2. Germline trimming cut 4 bases from V and 6 bases from J; bases unmatched to any gene: 3. This CDR3 contains 15 residues. Looked up from germline, CDR1 is MGHDK and CDR2 is SYGVNS. CDR3 residues: CASSVGLAGGQTQYF. The CDR3 DNA is TGTGCCAGCAGTGTGGGACTAGCGGGAGGTCAGACCCAGTACTTC.

This clone appeared once. V and J are TRBV6-1 and TRBJ2-1; the D gene is possibly TRBD2 (5 bases). The germline V gene has CDR1 MNHNS and CDR2 SASEGT. V shed 2 bases and J shed 7 bases, with 6 bases lying between them. The CDR3 has 12 residues. CDR3 nucleotides: TGTGCCAGCAGTGAAACTAGGAATGAGCAGTTCTTC. Translated: CASSETRNEQFF.

A few counts support this clone. Other DNA sequences from this sample encode an identical CDR3 as well. CDR3 protein: CASSAGTGDNQPQHF. Here the CDR3 DNA reads TGTGCCAGCAGCGCCGGGACAGGGGACAATCAGCCCCAGCATTTT. The rearrangement uses TRBV9 and TRBJ1-5; 10 nucleotides align to TRBD1. Trimming took 3 bases from V and 3 from J; bases not matched to a gene: 3. This CDR3 contains 15 residues. Germline V CDR1 and CDR2: SGDLS, YYNGEE.

The chain carries TRBV7-2 and TRBJ2-1; 9 nucleotides agree with TRBD2. There are 15 residues in the CDR3. Germline CDR1 SGHTA, CDR2 FQGNSA. The ends lost 4 bases at V and 5 bases at J; junction bases unmatched: 6. For the CDR3, the DNA is TGTGCCAGCAGCTCCCTGACTAGCGGCAACAATGAGCAGTTCTTC. Translation: CASSSLTSGNNEQFF.

This rearrangement joins TRBV9 to TRBJ2-2; D ambiguous. The CDR3 runs 13 residues. The germline gives CDR1 SGDLS, CDR2 YYNGEE. Trimming cost V 3 bases and J 4 bases, with 7 bases left between them. This chain's CDR3 is CASSAQPTGELFF. Here the CDR3 DNA reads TGTGCCAGCAGCGCTCAGCCCACCGGGGAGCTGTTTTTT.

This clone was detected once. The chain has TRBV6-1 and TRBJ1-4, with D maybe TRBD1 (5 bases). The CDR3 spans 15 residues. CDR1 MNHNS and CDR2 SASEGT come from the germline V gene. V lost 2 bases, J lost 7 bases, and 14 bases lay in between. This CDR3 is CASSEFETVREKLFF. The CDR3 DNA reads as TGTGCCAGCAGTGAATTTGAGACAGTACGTGAAAAACTGTTTTTT.

This clone was counted only a few times. This rearrangement joins TRBV30 to TRBJ1-1; D not resolved. From germline, CDR1 is GTSNPN and CDR2 SVGIG (reference sequence). The CDR3 length is 14 residues. V gave up 0 bases and J gave up 5 bases, with 13 bases separating them. CDR3: CAWSVLLGRTEAFF. In nucleotides, the CDR3 is TGTGCCTGGAGTGTACTCCTAGGGAGGACTGAAGCTTTCTTT.

This clone was picked up a small number of times. CDR3 loop: CASSYGKQNSNQPQHF. As DNA, the CDR3 is TGTGCCAGCAGTTACGGGAAACAGAATAGCAATCAGCCCCAGCATTTT. J is TRBJ1-5 and V is TRBV6-6; D is undetermined. Looked up from germline, CDR1 is MNHNY and CDR2 is SVGAGI (reference sequence). V was clipped by 2 bases and J by 0 bases, with 11 bases between them. This CDR3 is built from 16 residues.

The chain joins TRBV18 to TRBJ2-7; tentatively, D is TRBD2 (5 bases). The V end was cut by 8 bases, the J end by 6 bases, with 17 bases between. The CDR3 contains 13 residues. Germline CDR1 is KGHSH and CDR2 is LQKENI. CDR3 DNA sequence: TGTGCCAGCCGACTAAACGGCCAAACCGAGCAGTACTTC. Its protein product is CASRLNGQTEQYF.

The V gene is TRBV11-2, the J gene TRBJ2-1; TRBD1 is a possible D gene (5 bases). The CDR3 sequence is 14 residues long. Trimming shortened V by 8 bases and J by 4 bases, and 15 bases separated the two germline ends. Germline assignment: CDR1 SGHAT and CDR2 FQNNGV. The CDR3 loop reads CASEAWGLYNEQFF. The DNA of the CDR3 is TGTGCCAGCGAGGCCTGGGGCTTATACAATGAGCAGTTCTTC.

The chain has TRBV11-2 and TRBJ1-1; tentative D call: TRBD1 (5 bases). The V end lost 2 bases, the J end lost 5 bases, and 12 bases lay between the germline ends. The germline V gene encodes CDR1 SGHAT and CDR2 FQNNGV. The CDR3 sequence is 14 residues long. CDR3 amino acids: CASSLNYGGTEAFF. CDR3 nucleotides: TGTGCCAGCAGCTTAAATTACGGGGGTACTGAAGCTTTCTTT. Supplemented by reference TRBV11-2 and TRBJ1-1, the full variable domain reads EAGVAQSPRYKIIEKRQSVAFWCNPISGHATLYWYQQILGQGPKLLIQFQNNGVVDDSQLPKDRFSAERLKGVDSTLKIQPAKLEDSAVYLCASSLNYGGTEAFFGQGTRLTVV.

The chain has TRBV9 and TRBJ2-6; D is unclear. The CDR3 loop spans 16 amino acids. Per the germline V gene, CDR1 is SGDLS and CDR2 is YYNGEE. The V gene lost 0 bases and the J gene lost 0 bases, with 7 bases spanning the gap. CDR3 protein: CASSVVTVSGANVLTF. For the CDR3, the DNA is TGTGCCAGCAGCGTAGTTACAGTCTCTGGGGCCAACGTCCTGACTTTC.